Listed below are T cell receptor beta chains from one sample, sequenced in a study of cytotoxic CD8 clonotypes in ibrutinib-treated CLL. This table comes from immunoSEQ multiplex PCR, and its TCRdb copy is limited to in-frame clones, with some not included. This sample has about 19,000 clones, with 81% found just once. The specimen was PBMCs, collected before ibrutinib treatment. Every receptor here comes from a human donor with chronic lymphocytic leukemia. Both conserved end residues are part of each CDR3. The order of the fields is V gene, D gene, J gene, clone size, CDR3 protein, CDR3 DNA. D genes are given only for firm matches. Expanded clones are given a class, and other clones once, few, many or no size at all.

TRBV18,.,TRBJ2-7,.,CASSPPPGDYEQYF,TGTGCCAGCTCACCACCCCCAGGGGACTACGAGCAGTACTTC
TRBV30,.,TRBJ2-1,.,CAWSPRRGGAVGNEQFF,TGTGCCTGGAGTCCCCGGAGGGGCGGGGCCGTCGGGAATGAGCAGTTCTTC
TRBV7-2,.,TRBJ1-5,.,CASSLVGDSNQPQHF,TGTGCCAGCAGCTTAGTGGGGGATAGCAATCAGCCCCAGCATTTT
TRBV28,.,TRBJ2-2,.,CASQGEGTGELFF,TGTGCCAGCCAGGGGGAGGGAACCGGGGAGCTGTTTTTT
TRBV6-1,.,TRBJ2-1,.,CASSEGFGEQFF,TGTGCCAGCAGTGAGGGGTTTGGTGAGCAGTTCTTC
TRBV5-4,.,TRBJ1-2,.,CASSLGITGYTF,TGTGCCAGCAGCTTGGGGATTACTGGCTACACCTTC
TRBV5-1,.,TRBJ1-1,.,CASSLGGTVSETEAFF,TGCGCCAGCAGCTTGGGGGGGACGGTTTCGGAAACTGAAGCTTTCTTT
TRBV2,.,TRBJ2-2,.,CASSEGPRNELFF,TGTGCCAGCAGTGAAGGGCCCAGAAATGAGCTGTTTTTT
TRBV11-2,.,TRBJ1-2,.,CASSLTGLDYGYTF,TGTGCCAGCAGCTTAACTGGACTAGACTATGGCTACACCTTC
TRBV9,.,TRBJ2-5,.,CASSHGTVMETQYF,TGTGCCAGCAGCCATGGGACTGTCATGGAGACCCAGTACTTC
TRBV11-2,.,TRBJ1-3,.,CASSRRSSSGNTIYF,TGTGCCAGCAGCCGTCGTAGTTCCTCTGGAAACACCATATATTTT
TRBV7-2,.,TRBJ1-5,once,CASSLEAGRPNQPQHF,TGTGCCAGCAGCTTAGAGGCAGGGAGGCCCAATCAGCCCCAGCATTTT
TRBV11-2,.,TRBJ2-7,.,CASSRFGTSYEQYF,TGTGCCAGCAGCCGATTTGGTACATCCTACGAGCAGTACTTC
TRBV30,.,TRBJ1-2,.,CAWSLPRYGYTF,TGTGCCTGGAGTTTGCCCCGCTATGGCTACACCTTC
TRBV23-1,.,TRBJ2-7,.,CASSQFTFTLNDYEQYF,TGCGCCAGCAGTCAATTTACCTTCACCTTGAATGACTACGAGCAGTACTTC
TRBV11-2,TRBD1,TRBJ1-5,.,CASSLGQGGVDQPQHF,TGTGCCAGCAGCTTAGGACAGGGGGGGGTGGATCAGCCCCAGCATTTT
TRBV6-6,TRBD1,TRBJ1-6,.,CASRGTGTGSSPLHF,TGTGCCAGCAGAGGAACCGGGACAGGCTCCTCACCCCTCCACTTT
TRBV7-1,TRBD1,TRBJ1-6,.,CASSFGQGGNSPLHF,TGTGCCAGCAGCTTCGGACAGGGTGGTAATTCACCCCTCCACTTT
TRBV6-5,.,TRBJ1-1,.,CASSTGGEAFF,TGTGCCAGCAGCACGGGGGGTGAAGCTTTCTTT
TRBV5-5,TRBD1,TRBJ2-7,.,CASSTTGDHYEQYF,TGTGCCAGCAGCACGACAGGGGATCATTACGAGCAGTACTTC
TRBV5-1,TRBD2,TRBJ2-1,.,CASSFLRPGLASGEQFF,TGCGCCAGCAGCTTCCTACGTCCGGGACTAGCTTCGGGTGAGCAGTTCTTC
TRBV7-2,TRBD2,TRBJ2-3,once,CASSQAGATDTQYF,TGTGCCAGCAGCCAAGCGGGGGCCACAGATACGCAGTATTTT
TRBV6-1,.,TRBJ2-6,once,CASGLNSGANVLTF,TGTGCCAGCGGACTGAACTCTGGGGCCAACGTCCTGACTTTC
TRBV6-5,.,TRBJ1-3,.,CASRPPTPGNTIYF,TGTGCCAGCAGGCCCCCCACTCCTGGAAACACCATATATTTT
TRBV25-1,.,TRBJ1-4,.,CASSEYGGRNNEKLFF,TGTGCCAGCAGTGAATATGGTGGCAGGAACAATGAAAAACTGTTTTTT
TRBV29-1,TRBD1,TRBJ1-1,once,CSVEGQGASEAFF,TGCAGCGTAGAGGGACAGGGGGCTTCTGAAGCTTTCTTT
TRBV10-3,.,TRBJ2-7,.,CAISDWQRKDEQYF,TGTGCCATCAGTGACTGGCAGAGGAAGGACGAGCAGTACTTC
TRBV11-3,.,TRBJ2-3,.,CASSRGGSVDTQYF,TGTGCCAGCAGCCGAGGCGGTAGCGTAGATACGCAGTATTTT
TRBV9,TRBD1,TRBJ1-3,.,CASSVAGTARSGNTIYF,TGTGCCAGCAGCGTAGCGGGGACAGCCCGCTCTGGAAACACCATATATTTT
TRBV19,TRBD1,TRBJ2-1,.,CASKQGALGHEQFF,TGTGCCAGTAAACAGGGGGCGCTGGGACATGAGCAGTTCTTC
TRBV10-2,.,TRBJ1-5,once,CASSEWGNQPQHF,TGCGCCAGCAGTGAGTGGGGAAATCAGCCCCAGCATTTT
TRBV5-1,TRBD2,TRBJ2-3,.,CASSPLGTSGTDTQYF,TGCGCCAGCAGCCCCCTTGGGACTAGCGGCACAGATACGCAGTATTTT
TRBV28,TRBD1,TRBJ1-4,.,CASGGQGAGEKLFF,TGTGCCAGCGGGGGACAGGGGGCAGGTGAAAAACTGTTTTTT
TRBV18,TRBD1,TRBJ1-5,.,CASSRQGASNQPQHF,TGTGCCAGCTCTCGACAGGGGGCAAGCAATCAGCCCCAGCATTTT
TRBV5-4,.,TRBJ2-7,.,CASSLGWQGPYEQYF,TGTGCCAGCAGCTTGGGTTGGCAAGGGCCCTACGAGCAGTACTTC
TRBV18,.,TRBJ1-4,.,CATTEGGAGEKLFF,TGTGCCACCACCGAAGGTGGGGCGGGGGAAAAACTGTTTTTT
TRBV19,.,TRBJ1-6,few,CASSILRGASPLHF,TGTGCCAGTAGTATCCTCAGGGGAGCTTCACCCCTCCACTTT
TRBV7-2,.,TRBJ2-6,.,CASSLVGGPGANVLTF,TGTGCCAGCAGCCTCGTAGGGGGGCCTGGGGCCAACGTCCTGACTTTC
TRBV27,.,TRBJ2-2,.,CASSLAGPNTGELFF,TGTGCCAGCAGTTTAGCGGGACCGAACACCGGGGAGCTGTTTTTT
TRBV2,.,TRBJ2-7,.,CAIASEKGGGAPMQYF,TGTGCAATAGCGAGCGAAAAAGGGGGGGGAGCGCCGATGCAGTACTTC
TRBV28,TRBD1,TRBJ2-2,.,CASSGTGGTGELFF,TGTGCCAGCAGTGGGACAGGGGGTACGGGGGAGCTGTTTTTT
TRBV6-1,.,TRBJ2-1,.,CASSEASGGHYNEQFF,TGTGCCAGCAGTGAAGCGTCCGGGGGACATTACAATGAGCAGTTCTTC
TRBV5-8,.,TRBJ2-3,.,CASSPRVTDTQYF,TGTGCCAGCAGCCCAAGGGTGACAGATACGCAGTATTTT
TRBV6-1,TRBD2,TRBJ2-7,once,CASSGTTSGVPYEQYF,TGTGCCAGCAGTGGAACTACTAGCGGGGTCCCCTACGAGCAGTACTTC
TRBV19,TRBD1,TRBJ2-5,.,CASSIGDRGRQETQYF,TGTGCCAGTAGTATAGGGGACAGGGGGCGCCAAGAGACCCAGTACTTC
TRBV14,.,TRBJ1-6,.,CASSQDLGSPLHF,TGTGCCAGCAGCCAAGATCTCGGATCACCCCTCCACTTT
TRBV5-1,.,TRBJ2-3,.,CASSLEAGTDTQYF,TGCGCCAGCAGCTTGGAAGCTGGCACAGATACGCAGTATTTT
TRBV29-1,TRBD1,TRBJ2-1,.,CSVGKSQGAGNEQFF,TGCAGCGTTGGTAAATCGCAGGGGGCGGGCAATGAGCAGTTCTTC
TRBV4-2,TRBD1,TRBJ1-5,.,CASSQVTGGGQPQHF,TGTGCCAGCAGCCAAGTGACAGGGGGAGGCCAGCCCCAGCATTTT
TRBV6-6,TRBD1,TRBJ2-2,.,CASSYATGAGTGELFF,TGTGCCAGCAGTTACGCGACAGGGGCCGGGACCGGGGAGCTGTTTTTT
TRBV19,.,TRBJ2-1,.,CASSKGSSYNEQFF,TGTGCCAGTAGTAAGGGTAGCTCCTACAATGAGCAGTTCTTC
TRBV7-3,TRBD2,TRBJ2-5,.,CASSSAGTSGAETQYF,TGTGCCAGCAGCTCGGCCGGGACTAGCGGGGCAGAGACCCAGTACTTC
TRBV10-3,.,TRBJ1-4,.,CAISDGSPNEKLFF,TGTGCCATCAGTGACGGGTCCCCTAATGAAAAACTGTTTTTT
TRBV7-9,.,TRBJ2-4,.,CASSRTGTVAKNIQYF,TGTGCCAGCAGCCGTACTGGAACAGTAGCCAAAAACATTCAGTACTTC
TRBV6-5,.,TRBJ1-2,once,CASSYRRGSGGYTF,TGTGCCAGCAGCTACCGTCGGGGATCGGGTGGCTACACCTTC